The 22 T cell receptor beta chains below all came from one sample that was sequenced in a study of blood T cell repertoires in COVID-19. Profiled with immunoSEQ multiplex PCR; TCRdb holds only in-frame clones, not every one. Of about 170,000 clones in the sample, around nine tenths were seen once. The sequencing sample was made of peripheral blood. Receptor source: a woman older than 75 with COVID-19, enrolled during active disease.

To note about this clone: The same CDR3 is also encoded by other DNA sequences in this sample. The chain is built from TRBV7-9 and TRBJ1-1, with D perhaps TRBD1 (5 bases). The length of the CDR3 is 13 residues. Trimming cost V 1 base and J 3 bases, with 6 bases left between them. Looked up from germline, CDR1 is SEHNR and CDR2 is FQNEAQ (reference sequence). CDR3 sequence reads: CASSLGGDTEAFF. The CDR3 DNA is TGTGCCAGCAGCTTAGGGGGGGACACTGAAGCTTTCTTT. The full variable domain, its missing parts supplied by reference TRBV7-9 and TRBJ1-1, is DTGVSQNPRHKITKRGQNVTFRCDPISEHNRLYWYRQTLGQGPEFLTYFQNEAQLEKSRLLSDRFSAERPKGSFSTLEIQRTEQGDSAMYLCASSLGGDTEAFFGQGTRLTVV.

The CDR3 spells CASSPTDRDRTGELFF. Here the CDR3 DNA reads TGTGCCAGCAGCCCAACGGACAGGGATAGGACCGGGGAGCTGTTTTTT. The chain uses TRBV7-9 and TRBJ2-2, with 8 bases that match TRBD1. With V trimmed by 5 bases and J by 5 bases, 10 bases remained unmatched. Germline CDR1 SEHNR, CDR2 FQNEAQ (reference sequence). CDR3 length equals 16 residues.

V and J are TRBV7-9 and TRBJ1-4, with TRBD1 matching over 8 bases. Losses at the gene ends were 4 bases for V and 4 bases for J; bases not matched to a gene: 5. The germline CDR1 and CDR2 sequences are SEHNR and FQNEAQ (reference sequence). This CDR3 region has 15 residues. The CDR3 loop is CASSSGQGRNEKLFF. CDR3 nucleotides: TGTGCCAGCAGCTCTGGACAGGGCCGTAATGAAAAACTGTTTTTT.

The CDR3 nucleotides read TGTGCCAGCAGTTATGGACGGACTATCTCTGGAAACACCATATATTTT. Translation: CASSYGRTISGNTIYF. The chain links TRBV6-5 to TRBJ1-3; D unclear. The CDR3 has 16 amino acids. Per germline, CDR1 MNHEY and CDR2 SVGAGI. V lost 3 bases and J 0 bases, leaving 12 bases between the germline ends.

This chain uses TRBV5-1 with TRBJ1-4; 7 bases are shared with TRBD1. This CDR3 has 15 residues. Germline assignment: CDR1 SGHRS and CDR2 YFSETQ. V lost 5 bases and J lost 4; bases outside the gene matches: 8. The DNA for the CDR3 is TGCGCCAGCAGATCAACAGGGGTTGATAATGAAAAACTGTTTTTT. Translated, it gives CASRSTGVDNEKLFF.

J is TRBJ2-7 and V is TRBV10-1, with D tentatively TRBD1 (6 bases). Trimming removed 3 bases at V and 0 bases at J, with 12 bases between. Per germline, CDR1 WNHNN and CDR2 SYGVQD (reference sequence). This CDR3 spans 15 amino acids. This CDR3 is CASSDRGPSSYEQYF. The CDR3 bases are TGCGCCAGCAGTGACAGGGGTCCAAGCTCCTACGAGCAGTACTTC.

This chain uses TRBV28 with TRBJ1-5; 9 bases map to TRBD1. CDR1 and CDR2 (germline): MDHEN, SYDVKM. The CDR3 is made up of 13 amino acids. The CDR3 sequence: CAMGQGGNQPQHF. In DNA form, the CDR3 reads TGTGCTATGGGACAGGGAGGCAATCAGCCCCAGCATTTT.

The gene calls are TRBV28 and TRBJ2-7, with 12 bases fitting TRBD2. The CDR3 extends over 17 amino acids. Germline CDR1 reads MDHEN; CDR2 reads SYDVKM. V shed 6 bases, J shed 7 bases, and the junction held 16 bases outside the gene matches. The chain's CDR3 is CASRHPSSGRAAGEQYF. The CDR3 bases are TGTGCCAGCAGACACCCATCTAGCGGGAGGGCCGCGGGTGAGCAGTACTTC.

This clone came up a few times. V and J are TRBV7-3 and TRBJ2-2; D ambiguous. Per the germline V gene, CDR1 is SGHTA and CDR2 is FQGTGA. V shed 5 bases and J shed 6 bases, with 13 bases lying between them. This CDR3 is built from 14 residues. The chain's CDR3 is CASSVSLDAGELFF. The DNA of the CDR3 is TGTGCCAGCAGCGTATCCTTAGATGCCGGGGAGCTGTTTTTT.

V is TRBV7-2 and J is TRBJ2-2; D may be TRBD1 (6 bases). The CDR3 is 15 residues long. Trimming shortened V by 5 bases and J by 3 bases, and 13 bases separated the two germline ends. Germline loops: CDR1 SGHTA, CDR2 FQGNSA. CDR3 amino acids: CASSARQDHTGELFF. The DNA for the CDR3 is TGTGCCAGCAGCGCCAGACAGGACCACACCGGGGAGCTGTTTTTT. The complete variable domain, with remaining parts taken from reference TRBV7-2 and TRBJ2-2, reads GAGVSQSPSNKVTEKGKDVELRCDPISGHTALYWYRQSLGQGLEFLIYFQGNSAPDKSGLPSDRFSAERTGGSVSTLTIQRTQQEDSAVYLCASSARQDHTGELFFGEGSRLTVL.

Turning to this clone: Distinct nucleotide sequences in the sample also encode this CDR3. This chain joins TRBV5-6 and TRBJ2-5; a weak D match, TRBD2 (5 bases). CDR1 SGHDT and CDR2 YYEEEE come from the germline V gene. CDR3 length: 13 amino acids. Trimming pared 1 base from V and 4 bases from J, leaving 8 bases between. The CDR3 nucleotides read TGTGCCAGCAGCTTGACTAGTGGAGAGACCCAGTACTTC. Translated: CASSLTSGETQYF.

The chain couples TRBV7-6 to TRBJ2-5; TRBD2 aligns across 13 bases. This CDR3 is built from 18 residues. With V trimmed by 5 bases and J by 4 bases, 13 bases remained unmatched. Germline loops: CDR1 SGHVS, CDR2 FNYEAQ. The CDR3 DNA sequence: TGTGCCAGCAGCCCCGGGACTAGCGGGGCAGCAGGGTTAGAGACCCAGTACTTC. The encoded protein is CASSPGTSGAAGLETQYF.

This chain connects TRBV19 to TRBJ2-1; 8 positions agree with TRBD2. Unmatched junction bases numbered 13, after V lost 3 bases and J lost 0 bases. The CDR3 is made up of 19 amino acids. CDR1 and CDR2 from the germline V gene are LNHDA and SQIVND (reference sequence). The CDR3 loop reads CASSISRTSPHSSYNEQFF. The CDR3, as DNA: TGTGCCAGTAGTATTTCTAGGACTAGCCCCCACAGCTCCTACAATGAGCAGTTCTTC. The full variable domain, completed using reference TRBV19 and TRBJ2-1, is DGGITQSPKYLFRKEGQNVTLSCEQNLNHDAMYWYRQDPGQGLRLIYYSQIVNDFQKGDIAEGYSVSREKKESFPLTVTSAQKNPTAFYLCASSISRTSPHSSYNEQFFGPGTRLTVL.

The chain employs TRBV27 and TRBJ2-7, with TRBD2 matching 11 bases. This CDR3 region has 15 residues. Looked up from germline, CDR1 is MNHEY and CDR2 is SMNVEV (reference sequence). With V trimmed by 4 bases and J by 6 bases, 8 bases remained unmatched. The CDR3 region has the DNA TGTGCCAGCAGTTCGAAAGCTAGCGGGAGGACCGAGCAGTACTTC. Its protein product is CASSSKASGRTEQYF.

The CDR3 reads CASSQAGRVSDGELFF. DNA for the CDR3: TGTGCCAGCAGCCAAGCCGGCAGGGTTTCTGACGGGGAGCTGTTTTTT. The chain carries TRBV3-1 (or the pseudogene TRBV3-2) and TRBJ2-2, with D tentatively TRBD1 (5 bases). Germline-derived CDR1 and CDR2 are LGHDT and YNNKEL (reference sequence). The CDR3 contains 16 residues. V lost 1 base and J lost 7, with 16 bases in between.

V and J are TRBV28 and TRBJ2-7, with D possibly matching TRBD2 (5 bases). This CDR3 is built from 13 residues. V was shortened by 6 bases and J by 0 bases, with 9 bases between the two germline ends. Germline CDR1 and CDR2: MDHEN and SYDVKM. The CDR3 DNA follows: TGTGCCAGCAGGCGGACTGTCTCCTACGAGCAGTACTTC. This encodes CASRRTVSYEQYF.

The V call is TRBV18, the J call TRBJ1-2, with 7 bases lining up with TRBD1. V trimming: 2 bases; J trimming: 8 bases; junction bases outside the gene matches: 5. The germline gives CDR1 KGHSH, CDR2 LQKENI. This CDR3 is built from 13 residues. Here the CDR3 reads CASSPETGLGYTF. CDR3 bases: TGTGCCAGCTCACCAGAGACAGGGCTCGGCTACACCTTC. The full variable domain, its missing parts supplied by reference TRBV18 and TRBJ1-2, is NAGVMQNPRHLVRRRGQEARLRCSPMKGHSHVYWYRQLPEEGLKFMVYLQKENIIDESGMPKERFSAEFPKEGPSILRIQQVVRGDSAAYFCASSPETGLGYTFGSGTRLTVV.

The chain employs TRBV2 and TRBJ2-2, with D perhaps TRBD2 (6 bases). The length of the CDR3 is 16 residues. The germline V and J ends were trimmed by 6 bases and 6 bases, with 20 bases remaining between them. Germline CDR1 and CDR2: SNHLY and FYNNEI. The CDR3 region is CASRATGLRGAGELFF. In DNA, the CDR3 is TGTGCCAGCAGGGCAACGGGACTCCGGGGCGCCGGGGAGCTGTTTTTT.

The chain joins TRBV18 to TRBJ1-1; 7 nucleotides match TRBD1. The V and J ends lost 5 bases and 4 bases, in that order; junction bases with no gene match: 7. Germline-derived CDR1 and CDR2 are KGHSH and LQKENI. This CDR3 is built from 14 residues. CDR3 DNA: TGTGCCAGCTCAAGGGCGACAGGGATCACTGAAGCTTTCTTT. Translating it yields CASSRATGITEAFF.

This clone was seen only once. V gene TRBV7-3 combines with J gene TRBJ2-5, with 9 bases lining up with TRBD1. This CDR3 comprises 14 residues. Germline V gene sequence: CDR1 SGHTA, CDR2 FQGTGA. Unmatched junction bases numbered 3, after V lost 5 bases and J lost 2 bases. In nucleotides, the CDR3 is TGTGCCAGCAGCCTTGGGACAGGGCAAGAGACCCAGTACTTC. The encoded protein is CASSLGTGQETQYF.

The chain recombines TRBV28 with TRBJ2-2; D gene uncertain. Germline-derived CDR1 and CDR2 are MDHEN and SYDVKM. V dropped 3 bases and J dropped 5 bases, with 10 bases sitting between them. This CDR3 contains 14 residues. CDR3 DNA: TGTGCCAGCAGTTTGGGCAGAGCTACCGGGGAGCTGTTTTTT. This gives the protein CASSLGRATGELFF.

This clone showed up just once. The chain recombines TRBV5-1 with TRBJ1-3; D call uncertain. The V and J ends lost 5 bases and 0 bases respectively, with 9 bases between them. The CDR3 totals 14 residues. The germline V gene has CDR1 SGHRS and CDR2 YFSETQ. The CDR3 nucleotides read TGCGCCAGCAGTCCGGGGATCTCTGGAAACACCATATATTTT. It yields the protein CASSPGISGNTIYF.